This TCR beta chain was recovered during a study of PD-L1 blockade in urothelial cancer. J was trimmed by 15 bases and V by 2 bases; bases with no gene match: 10. The CDR3 contains 15 residues. Germline V gene data show CDR1 as MNHNS and CDR2 as SASEGT. TCRdb keeps only in-frame clones here, not all; method: immunoSEQ multiplex PCR. The data hold about 63,000 clones, with 81% observed a single time. This sample's time point: pretreatment peripheral blood. The sequence derives from a man aged 65-85 years with urothelial cancer. V and J are TRBV6-1 and TRBJ2-1; 13 positions agree with TRBD2. This specimen was PBMCs, taken around atezolizumab (anti-PD-L1) treatment. The CDR3 DNA reads as TGTGCCAGCAGTGAAACTAGCGGGGGGGCCGGGAGTATGTTCTTC. It encodes CASSETSGGAGSMFF.